Listed below are T cell receptor beta chains from one sample, sequenced in a study of cytomegalovirus exposure and HLA in healthy donors. Data came from immunoSEQ multiplex PCR; TCRdb stores just in-frame clones and leaves some out. The repertoire includes 150,000 to 200,000 clones, 82% of them detected once, and over 1.5% sits in the top ten. Sample: PBMCs. Receptors were obtained from a man aged 35-49 years in good health and CMV-seronegative. The CDR3 runs from the conserved cysteine through the conserved F or W. The D gene is left open where the match is weak. The size entry is marked missing in some rows and otherwise reads once, few, many or a size class.

14	TRBV28	TRBJ1-2	-	-	TGTGCCAGCAGTCCGCATATTACAATGGCCGGCTACACCTTC	CASSPHITMAGYTF
15	TRBV27	TRBJ1-5	-	TRBD1	TGTGCCAGCAGTTTGGCGGGACAGGGGCATCAGCCCCAGCATTTT	CASSLAGQGHQPQHF
13	TRBV10-2	TRBJ2-7	-	TRBD1	TGCGCCAGCAGCGCCCCCAATCCGGGACAGGGGCACTTC	CASSAPNPGQGHF
15	TRBV4-1	TRBJ1-1	-	-	TGCGCCAGCAGCTCATACGAGGAGGTGAACACTGAAGCTTTCTTT	CASSSYEEVNTEAFF
13	TRBV11-3	TRBJ2-4	-	-	TGTGCCAGCAGTCACGGGGTAATAAACATTCAGTACTTC	CASSHGVINIQYF
18	TRBV11-3	TRBJ2-2	-	TRBD1	TGTGCCAGCAGCTTAGCCTCGGCAGGGGGCGTCGGCACCGGGGAGCTGTTTTTT	CASSLASAGGVGTGELFF
16	TRBV18	TRBJ1-1	-	-	TGTGCCAGCTCCCGACTCCCCTCACCCATGAACACTGAAGCTTTCTTT	CASSRLPSPMNTEAFF
16	TRBV15	TRBJ2-7	few	TRBD2	TGTGCCACCAGCAGAGATGGAGGGGAGGGTTCCTACGAGCAGTACTTC	CATSRDGGEGSYEQYF
18	TRBV4-3	TRBJ2-3	-	TRBD2	TGCGCCAGCAGCCCAGGACTAGCATACGCATATGACACAGATACGCAGTATTTT	CASSPGLAYAYDTDTQYF
17	TRBV7-3	TRBJ2-3	-	TRBD2	TGTGCCAGCAGCTTAACGGCAAGCGGGAGGTTCACAGATACGCAGTATTTT	CASSLTASGRFTDTQYF
17	TRBV23-1	TRBJ1-5	-	-	TGCGCCAGCATTACTTCCCCCGTACAGGGCCCCAATCAGCCCCAGCATTTT	CASITSPVQGPNQPQHF
12	TRBV6-1	TRBJ2-5	-	-	TGTGCCAGCAGGTCAAGGTGGAGCTCCCCAGACTTC	CASRSRWSSPDF
16	TRBV7-2	TRBJ2-2	-	TRBD1	TGTGCCAGCAGCCCTCCGGGGGACAGGGTGACCGGGGAGCTGTTTTTT	CASSPPGDRVTGELFF
11	TRBV29-1	TRBJ1-1	once	-	TGCAGCGTTGATGGCAGGGGTGAAGCTTTCTTT	CSVDGRGEAFF
16	TRBV28	TRBJ1-6	-	-	TGTGCCAGCAGTTTAGGGGGAGGGGCGGGTAATTCACCCCTCCACTTT	CASSLGGGAGNSPLHF
14	TRBV11-1	TRBJ2-3	-	-	TGTGCCAGCAGCCCGCCGAGGGGGACAGATACGCAGTATTTT	CASSPPRGTDTQYF
14	TRBV5-6	TRBJ2-7	-	-	TGTGCCAGCATCTTCACGCGGGGTTCAGCCGAGCAGTACTTC	CASIFTRGSAEQYF
14	TRBV19	TRBJ2-2	-	TRBD2	TGTGCCAGTATAGCGGGAGATAACACCGGGGAGCTGTTTTTT	CASIAGDNTGELFF
12	TRBV7-8	TRBJ2-1	-	TRBD2	TGTGCCAGCAGCAGCCGGGGGGTTGAGCAGTTCTTC	CASSSRGVEQFF
14	TRBV10-3	TRBJ2-2	few	-	TGTGCCGCTCAGGGGCAGAGCAACACCGGGGAGCTGTTTTTT	CAAQGQSNTGELFF
14	TRBV29-1	TRBJ2-2	-	-	TGCAGCGTTGGCGTAACAGGGTATACCGGGGAGCTGTTTTTT	CSVGVTGYTGELFF
14	TRBV6-5	TRBJ2-7	once	TRBD1	TGTGCCAGCACCGACCGGGACAGGGCCTACGAGCAGTACTTC	CASTDRDRAYEQYF
15	TRBV5-6	TRBJ2-2	-	-	TGTGCCAGCAGCTTGGAACCGGCGAACACCGGGGAGCTGTTTTTT	CASSLEPANTGELFF
16	TRBV9	TRBJ1-5	once	TRBD1	TGTGCCAGCAGCCTCGGACAGGGGGCCTCGAATCAGCCCCAGCATTTT	CASSLGQGASNQPQHF
14	TRBV7-2	TRBJ1-2	-	TRBD1	TGTGCCAGCAGCTTGGGGACGACAGGGAAGGGCTACACCTTC	CASSLGTTGKGYTF
16	TRBV7-2	TRBJ1-1	-	TRBD1	TGTGCCAGCAGCTTACTTGCGCAGGGGGGAAACACTGAAGCTTTCTTT	CASSLLAQGGNTEAFF
15	TRBV11-3	TRBJ2-1	-	TRBD2	TGTGCCAGCAGCCCCAGCGGGGTAGCCGGGGGTGAGCAGTTCTTC	CASSPSGVAGGEQFF
15	TRBV28	TRBJ2-3	-	-	TGTGCCAGCAGTATCTACAGGGGGGGTGGGGATACGCAGTATTTT	CASSIYRGGGDTQYF
16	TRBV28	TRBJ2-2	-	TRBD2	TGTGCCAGCAGGAACCCTAGCGGGGGGGCTACCGGGGAGCTGTTTTTT	CASRNPSGGATGELFF
16	TRBV2	TRBJ2-2	-	-	TGTGCCAGCACCGAGACCGCGACTCCTAACACCGGGGAGCTGTTTTTT	CASTETATPNTGELFF
15	TRBV7-3	TRBJ1-2	-	TRBD1	TGTGCCAGCAGCTTGGGGACAGGAGGCGCTGGCGGCTACACCTTC	CASSLGTGGAGGYTF
16	TRBV29-1	TRBJ2-2	-	TRBD2	TGCAGCGTTGAAGATGGGGAGGGTCCGAACACCGGGGAGCTGTTTTTT	CSVEDGEGPNTGELFF
15	TRBV29-1	TRBJ2-3	-	TRBD2	TGCAGCGTTTTTTCGACTAGCGGGGCGCCGGATACGCAGTATTTT	CSVFSTSGAPDTQYF
13	TRBV18	TRBJ2-5	-	-	TGTGCCAGCTCACCCGGGGTAGCGGAGACCCAGTACTTC	CASSPGVAETQYF
14	TRBV7-2	TRBJ1-3	few	TRBD1	TGTGCCAGCAGCTTAGCGGGGACAGAAAACACCATATATTTT	CASSLAGTENTIYF
11	TRBV29-1	TRBJ1-1	-	-	TGCAGCGTTGAAGCGGACACTGAAGCTTTCTTT	CSVEADTEAFF
15	TRBV5-4	TRBJ2-3	-	TRBD2	TGTGCCAGCAGCTTGGAGGGAGGGCGTACAGATACGCAGTATTTT	CASSLEGGRTDTQYF
15	TRBV19	TRBJ2-7	-	-	TGTGCCAGTAGTACCGCCGGGGGTCTCTCCTACGAGCAGTACTTC	CASSTAGGLSYEQYF
15	TRBV7-2	TRBJ2-1	-	-	TGTGCCAGCAGCTTACCGGGAATGCACCACAATGAGCAGTTCTTC	CASSLPGMHHNEQFF
15	TRBV28	TRBJ1-2	-	TRBD1	TGTGCCAGCAGCAGCCCGGGACAGGGGGCGGGAGGCTACACCTTC	CASSSPGQGAGGYTF
15	TRBV4-2	TRBJ2-5	once	TRBD2	TGTGCCAGCAGCCCCCCGGGGGGGAGTCAAGAGACCCAGTACTTC	CASSPPGGSQETQYF
14	TRBV28	TRBJ2-7	-	-	TGTGCCAGCAAGAGGAGCGGAAACTCCTACGAGCAGTACTTC	CASKRSGNSYEQYF
14	TRBV6-1	TRBJ2-7	few	-	TGTGCCAGTTCTCCCGCGACCTCAGGCAACGAGCAGTACTTC	CASSPATSGNEQYF
16	TRBV7-9	TRBJ2-7	few	-	TGTGCCAGCAGCTTAGCCCAGACACGTGAAGGCTACGAGCAGTACTTC	CASSLAQTREGYEQYF
16	TRBV11-3	TRBJ2-2	-	TRBD1	TGTGCCAGCAGCTTAGAGACAGGGGGAAGGACCGGGGAGCTGTTTTTT	CASSLETGGRTGELFF
14	TRBV13	TRBJ1-2	-	-	TGTGCCAGCAGCTTAGGGCGCCCCAACTATGGCTACACCTTC	CASSLGRPNYGYTF
14	TRBV10-3	TRBJ2-7	-	-	TGTGCCATCAGTGAGAGAGGGGAGGCCCACGAGCAGTACTTC	CAISERGEAHEQYF
11	TRBV30	TRBJ2-2	-	-	TGTGCCTGGACTAGCTCCGGGGAGCTGTTTTTT	CAWTSSGELFF
14	TRBV2	TRBJ1-4	-	-	TGTGCCAGCAGTGGTCAGGCGGGGGGTGAAAAACTGTTTTTT	CASSGQAGGEKLFF